One sample yielded the 18 T cell receptor beta chains listed below, sequenced in a study of blood T cell repertoires in COVID-19. TCRdb's copy holds only in-frame clones and misses some; the assay was immunoSEQ multiplex PCR. The data contain over 150,000 clones, more than 85% of them singletons. Sequenced material: PBMCs or T cells enriched from blood (not recorded which). The receptors shown here come from a woman in her fifties or sixties who had recovered from COVID-19.

This sequence joins TRBV5-8 and TRBJ2-2, with TRBD2 matching 11 bases. Germline values: CDR1 SGHTS, CDR2 YDEGEE. This CDR3 has 16 residues. Trimming cost V 4 bases and J 6 bases; bases outside gene matches: 8. CDR3 in amino acids: CASSPGTSGLSGELFF. DNA for the CDR3: TGTGCCAGCAGCCCCGGGACTAGCGGTCTTTCCGGGGAGCTGTTTTTT.

V gene TRBV11-2 combines with J gene TRBJ1-4; TRBD1 matches 7 bases. CDR1 SGHAT and CDR2 FQNNGV come from the germline V gene. This CDR3 comprises 15 residues. With 3 bases clipped from V and 7 bases from J, the junction kept 8 bases outside the gene matches. CDR3 DNA: TGTGCCAGCAGCTTTAGTGACAGGGAAGGTGAAAAACTGTTTTTT. It encodes CASSFSDREGEKLFF.

Notes on this clone: The germline gene is not matched at one end of the junction; a read error may be the cause. J is TRBJ2-2 and V is TRBV11-2; 9 nucleotides align to TRBD2. CDR1 is SGHAT and CDR2 is FQNNGV in the germline V gene. CDR3 length: 15 residues. The CDR3 spells CASRLAGENTGELFF. The CDR3 DNA is TGTGCCAGCAGGTTAGCGGGAGAGAACACCGGGGAGCTGTTTTTT.

The chain joins TRBV11-3 to TRBJ2-7, with 8 bases lining up with TRBD2. This CDR3 is 14 amino acids long. In germline, CDR1 is SGHNT, CDR2 YENEEA. Trimming took 5 bases from V and 2 from J; bases not matched to a gene: 5. CDR3 loop: CASSPGGGTYEQYF. In nucleotides, the CDR3 is TGTGCCAGCAGCCCCGGGGGGGGAACCTACGAGCAGTACTTC.

The chain joins TRBV5-6 to TRBJ2-2, with a tentative D call TRBD1 (6 bases). The CDR3 contains 15 residues. V was shortened by 3 bases and J by 4 bases, with 13 bases between the two germline ends. Germline V CDR1 and CDR2: SGHDT, YYEEEE. In DNA, the CDR3 is TGTGCCAGCAGCTATACCAACAGGGCCACCGGGGAGCTGTTTTTT. It yields the protein CASSYTNRATGELFF.

The genes are TRBV7-9 and TRBJ2-1, with TRBD2 matching 8 bases. The ends lost 6 bases at V and 0 bases at J; junction bases unmatched: 4. The CDR3 is 15 residues long. CDR1 SEHNR and CDR2 FQNEAQ come from the germline V gene (reference sequence). This CDR3 reads CASSPLAGSYNEQFF. CDR3 in DNA: TGTGCCAGCAGTCCTCTAGCGGGCTCCTACAATGAGCAGTTCTTC.

V usage is TRBV24-1 and J usage is TRBJ2-3; 7 bases agree with TRBD2. This CDR3 spans 17 amino acids. V shed 2 bases, J shed 0 bases, and the junction held 7 bases outside the gene matches. In germline, CDR1 is KGHDR, CDR2 SFDVKD. For the CDR3, the DNA is TGTGCCACCAGTGATTCCCCGACTAGCCCAAGCACAGATACGCAGTATTTT. Its protein is CATSDSPTSPSTDTQYF.

The V and J genes are TRBV3-1 (or the pseudogene TRBV3-2) and TRBJ2-3; 11 nucleotides align to TRBD2. This CDR3 comprises 16 residues. V lost 1 base to trimming and J lost 7 bases; unmatched junction nucleotides: 7. Looked up from germline, CDR1 is LGHDT and CDR2 is YNNKEL (reference sequence). For the CDR3, the DNA is TGTGCCAGCAGCCAAGCTCTAGCGGGAGGTGAGAATACGCAGTATTTT. This gives the protein CASSQALAGGENTQYF.

Only one count was recorded for this clone. V gene TRBV5-6 combines with J gene TRBJ2-2, with D perhaps matching TRBD1 (5 bases). Trimming pared 1 base from V and 3 bases from J, leaving 10 bases between. Germline lookup yields CDR1 SGHDT and CDR2 YYEEEE. The CDR3 runs to 15 residues. CDR3 amino acids: CASSLYRSDTGELFF. The CDR3 DNA is TGTGCCAGCAGCTTGTACAGGTCGGACACCGGGGAGCTGTTTTTT.

The chain is built from TRBV2 and TRBJ2-5, with 7 bases that match TRBD2. Germline V gene data show CDR1 as SNHLY and CDR2 as FYNNEI. There are 14 residues in the CDR3. The trim removed 5 bases at V and 5 bases at J, leaving 8 bases unmatched. The CDR3 DNA reads TGTGCCAGCAGTTACCTGGGGGGAGGGGAGACCCAGTACTTC. This translates into CASSYLGGGETQYF.

The V and J genes are TRBV7-2 and TRBJ1-2, with TRBD1 identical over 10 bases. The CDR3 has 15 residues. V lost 4 bases and J lost 1; bases outside the gene matches: 3. Germline V gene sequence: CDR1 SGHTA, CDR2 FQGNSA. The CDR3 DNA reads as TGTGCCAGCAGCTCGCGGACAGGGGGTAACTATGGCTACACCTTC. This translates into CASSSRTGGNYGYTF. The variable domain in full, with the rest retrieved from reference TRBV7-2 and TRBJ1-2, is GAGVSQSPSNKVTEKGKDVELRCDPISGHTALYWYRQSLGQGLEFLIYFQGNSAPDKSGLPSDRFSAERTGGSVSTLTIQRTQQEDSAVYLCASSSRTGGNYGYTFGSGTRLTVV.

The gene calls are TRBV29-1 and TRBJ2-7; TRBD2 is a possible D gene (5 bases). CDR3 length: 12 amino acids. CDR1 is SQVTM, CDR2 ANQGSEA, per germline. V dropped 3 bases and J dropped 5 bases, with 11 bases sitting between them. The CDR3 DNA follows: TGCAGCGTTGACGGGGATAGCGACGAGCAGTACTTC. This translates into CSVDGDSDEQYF.

The V and J genes are TRBV7-2 and TRBJ2-7; tentative D call: TRBD2 (5 bases). Germline CDR1 is SGHTA and CDR2 is FQGNSA. The CDR3 length is 14 residues. V lost 1 base and J 6 bases, leaving 13 bases between the germline ends. In nucleotides, the CDR3 is TGTGCCAGCAGCTTAGGAGGCCCAACTAGCGAGCAGTACTTC. Encoded protein: CASSLGGPTSEQYF.

This clone is a singleton in its sample. The chain combines TRBV27 with TRBJ2-1, with 11 bases matching TRBD2. Germline CDR1 and CDR2: MNHEY and SMNVEV (reference sequence). The CDR3 is made up of 17 amino acids. J lost 6 bases, V lost 5 bases, and 12 bases had no gene match. The CDR3 sequence: CASSAGGSGRATNEQFF. The CDR3 DNA is TGTGCCAGCAGTGCCGGGGGTAGCGGGAGGGCCACCAATGAGCAGTTCTTC.

The chain is built from TRBV19 and TRBJ1-6; D is perhaps TRBD1 (5 bases). The germline CDR1 and CDR2 sequences are LNHDA and SQIVND (reference sequence). This CDR3 has 14 residues. V lost 10 bases, J lost 0 bases, and 10 bases lay in between. CDR3 loop: CATRGSSYNSPLHF. DNA for the CDR3: TGTGCCACCCGGGGGAGCTCCTATAATTCACCCCTCCACTTT. Full variable domain (missing parts from reference TRBV19 and TRBJ1-6): DGGITQSPKYLFRKEGQNVTLSCEQNLNHDAMYWYRQDPGQGLRLIYYSQIVNDFQKGDIAEGYSVSREKKESFPLTVTSAQKNPTAFYLCATRGSSYNSPLHFGNGTRLTVT.

This chain connects TRBV18 to TRBJ2-1; TRBD2 agrees at 8 bases. CDR3 length: 16 amino acids. The germline CDR1 and CDR2 sequences are KGHSH and LQKENI. V lost 6 bases and J lost 1; bases outside the gene matches: 8. The CDR3 bases are TGTGCCAGCTCCTTGACTAGCGCGAATTCCTACAATGAGCAGTTCTTC. Translation: CASSLTSANSYNEQFF.

V usage is TRBV11-3 and J usage is TRBJ2-2; possible D gene TRBD1, 5 bases. The CDR3 loop spans 14 amino acids. The V and J ends lost 4 bases and 2 bases respectively, with 8 bases between them. The germline V gene has CDR1 SGHNT and CDR2 YENEEA. CDR3 sequence: CASSYRRNTGELFF. Written as DNA, the CDR3 is TGTGCCAGCAGCTACAGGAGAAACACCGGGGAGCTGTTTTTT.

The chain's CDR3 is CASSPGQGRNEQFF. The CDR3 coding sequence is TGTGCCAGCTCACCCGGACAGGGGCGGAATGAGCAGTTCTTC. The rearrangement links TRBV18 to TRBJ2-1; 9 bases map to TRBD1. This CDR3 region has 14 residues. The germline CDR1 and CDR2 sequences are KGHSH and LQKENI. With 3 bases clipped from V and 7 bases from J, the junction kept 4 bases outside the gene matches.